These 16 T cell receptor beta chains originate from one sample sequenced in a study of metastatic and nonmetastatic thyroid tumors (TCRdb year 2020). Before undergoing thyroid surgery, none of the patients had been given any kind of treatment. Library preparation was by PCR. Sequencer: Illumina HiSeq 4000. TCRdb reprocessing: public reads trimmed at Q25 with fastp, clones called with MiXCR, in-frame beta chains kept. The sample table records roughly 15,000 clones; roughly 24% of these occur just once. In total, the top ten clones hold approximately 22% of the sample. Sequences were obtained from tumor tissue. The receptors were gathered from a female donor with papillary thyroid cancer or a benign thyroid nodule (not recorded which). Some clones in this sample may be carry-over from other donors' samples.

This clone showed up many times. The chain carries TRBV7-9 and TRBJ2-7; no reliable D call. The CDR3 runs 13 residues. Germline CDR1 and CDR2: SEHNR and FQNEAQ (reference sequence). V lost 3 bases and J 6 bases, leaving 12 bases between the germline ends. The CDR3 nucleotides are TGTGCCAGCAGCTTGGGTCAGGCCGGCGAGCAGTACTTC. Protein: CASSLGQAGEQYF.

V and J are TRBV5-1 and TRBJ2-5; a possible D gene is TRBD2 (5 bases). CDR3 length: 14 residues. Trimming removed 0 bases at V and 4 bases at J, with 10 bases between. Germline CDR1 and CDR2: SGHRS and YFSETQ. CDR3 sequence: CASSLALAVETQYF. The CDR3 DNA follows: TGCGCCAGCAGCTTGGCTCTAGCAGTAGAGACCCAGTACTTC.

This clone was recorded once. The CDR3 is CSAERGGSSYNEQFF. CDR3 DNA: TGCAGTGCTGAGAGGGGCGGGAGCTCCTACAATGAGCAGTTCTTC. V usage is TRBV20-1 and J usage is TRBJ2-1; 7 bases align to TRBD2. The V gene's germline CDR1 is DFQATT and CDR2 SNEGSKA (reference sequence). The J segment lost 0 bases and the V segment lost 5 bases, leaving 7 bases of the junction unmatched. The CDR3 contains 15 residues.

Many counts were recorded for this clone. CDR3 in DNA: TGTGCCATCGGGGCCTTAGCGAGAAACCACAATGAGCAGTTCTTC. This encodes CAIGALARNHNEQFF. This chain links TRBV10-3 with TRBJ2-1, with D perhaps matching TRBD1 or TRBD2 (5 bases each). V lost 8 bases and J lost 5, with 19 bases in between. The germline gives CDR1 ENHRY, CDR2 SYGVKD. This CDR3 contains 15 residues.

To note about this clone: Compared with germline, one end of the junction differs, possibly owing to a read error. The genes are TRBV12-3 or TRBV12-4 and TRBJ2-1, with 8 bases aligning to TRBD2. The CDR3 totals 15 residues. In nucleotides, the CDR3 is TGTGCCAGCAGTTTAGGTCGGGGGGGCCGGAATGATCAGTTCTTC. This codes for CASSLGRGGRNDQFF.

The CDR3 protein is CASSTAETQYF. The CDR3 coding sequence is TGTGCCAGTAGTACTGCGGAGACCCAGTACTTC. V and J are TRBV19 and TRBJ2-5, with D uncertain. Germline V gives CDR1 LNHDA, CDR2 SQIVND (reference sequence). There are 11 residues in the CDR3. Trimming took off 4 bases at V and 5 bases at J, with 5 bases between the two ends.

This clone was seen a few times. The chain has TRBV12-1 and TRBJ2-2; the D call in the table, TRBD1, was not verified against the DNA. TRBV12-1 is designated a pseudogene. The CDR3 contains 14 residues. The CDR3 reads CASSYGEGAGELFF. The CDR3 nucleotides are TGTGCCAGCAGCTACGGGGAAGGGGCCGGGGAGCTGTTTTTT.

This clone has more than one count but fewer than ten. This chain's CDR3 is CATSDLVNRFTGELFF. For the CDR3, the DNA is TGTGCCACCAGTGATCTGGTCAACAGGTTCACCGGGGAGCTGTTTTTT. The chain employs TRBV24-1 and TRBJ2-2; D perhaps matches TRBD1 (5 bases). Germline V CDR1 and CDR2: KGHDR, SFDVKD. Trimming cost V 3 bases and J 4 bases, with 14 bases left between them. The CDR3 sequence is 16 residues long.

On this clone: This sample also contains other DNA sequences that code for the same CDR3. The chain recombines TRBV20-1 with TRBJ1-2, with unresolved D. Trimming pared 3 bases from V and 8 bases from J, leaving 10 bases between. The CDR3 is 11 residues long. Germline CDR1 reads DFQATT; CDR2 reads SNEGSKA (reference sequence). CDR3 in amino acids: CSASPPRGYTF. CDR3 nucleotide sequence: TGCAGTGCTAGCCCCCCTCGGGGCTACACCTTC.

This clone has at least ten counts. This chain connects TRBV7-9 to TRBJ2-5; 8 bases line up with TRBD2. After removal of 2 bases from V and 1 base from J, the junction contained 3 bases not matched to a gene. The germline gives CDR1 SEHNR, CDR2 FQNEAQ (reference sequence). This CDR3 is built from 15 residues. As DNA, the CDR3 is TGTGCCAGCAGCTTAACTAGCGGCCCCCAAGAGACCCAGTACTTC. It specifies CASSLTSGPQETQYF. The entire variable domain, with the rest obtained from reference TRBV7-9 and TRBJ2-5, is as follows: DTGVSQNPRHKITKRGQNVTFRCDPISEHNRLYWYRQTLGQGPEFLTYFQNEAQLEKSRLLSDRFSAERPKGSFSTLEIQRTEQGDSAMYLCASSLTSGPQETQYFGPGTRLLVL.

This clone appeared many times. This chain's CDR3 is CASSLTRTIKTASYYNEQFF. As DNA, the CDR3 is TGTGCCAGCAGCCTTACCCGGACAATCAAGACCGCATCCTACTACAATGAGCAGTTCTTC. The V gene is TRBV7-3, the J gene TRBJ2-1; possibly TRBD1 for D (5 bases). Germline V CDR1 and CDR2: SGHTA, FQGTGA. The CDR3 length is 20 residues. The ends were cut back, 5 bases at V and 3 bases at J, with 29 bases in the middle. Full variable domain (rest looked up from reference TRBV7-3 and TRBJ2-1): GAGVSQTPSNKVTEKGKYVELRCDPISGHTALYWYRQSLGQGPEFLIYFQGTGAADDSGLPNDRFFAVRPEGSVSTLKIQRTERGDSAVYLCASSLTRTIKTASYYNEQFFGPGTRLTVL.

Points on this clone: A read error may account for a junction end that differs from germline. The gene calls are TRBV12-3 or TRBV12-4 and TRBJ2-1; D might be TRBD2 (6 bases). The CDR3 length is 13 residues. Here the CDR3 reads CASSLGLRNERFF. DNA of the CDR3: TGTGCCAGCAGTCTGGGACTGAGGAATGAGCGGTTCTTC.

This clone was seen only a few times. This rearrangement joins TRBV25-1 to TRBJ1-3; a possible D gene is TRBD1 (5 bases). CDR1 is MGHDK and CDR2 is SYGVNS in the germline V gene. The length of the CDR3 is 14 residues. V shed 3 bases and J shed 7 bases, with 13 bases lying between them. The CDR3 nucleotides read TGTGCCAGCAGTGATAGGGGTCGGATGAACACCATATATTTT. It codes for CASSDRGRMNTIYF.

This clone showed up many times. This sample also contains other DNA sequences that code for the same CDR3. This rearrangement joins TRBV27 to TRBJ2-3; TRBD1 or TRBD2 may be the D gene (5 bases each). The V gene lost 5 bases and the J gene lost 4 bases, with 10 bases spanning the gap. This CDR3 spans 13 amino acids. In germline, CDR1 is MNHEY, CDR2 SMNVEV (reference sequence). The CDR3 spells CASSPRGADTQYF. CDR3 coding DNA: TGTGCCAGCAGTCCGCGAGGGGCAGATACGCAGTATTTT.

The chain carries TRBV20-1 and TRBJ2-7, with TRBD2 identical over 9 bases. The CDR3 has 17 residues. CDR1 and CDR2 from the germline V gene are DFQATT and SNEGSKA (reference sequence). Unmatched junction bases numbered 13, after V lost 2 bases and J lost 2 bases. The CDR3 sequence is CSARTYPTRGRAYEQYF. DNA of the CDR3: TGCAGTGCTAGAACGTACCCTACTCGCGGGAGGGCCTACGAGCAGTACTTC.

Within the sample, this clone is medium-sized. The V call is TRBV20-1, the J call TRBJ1-2; possibly TRBD1 for D (6 bases). Trimming took off 5 bases at V and 6 bases at J, with 13 bases between the two ends. CDR3 length: 12 residues. Germline CDR1 reads DFQATT; CDR2 reads SNEGSKA (reference sequence). The CDR3 DNA reads as TGCAGTGCTTGGTACAGGGTGAATGGCTACACCTTC. It translates to CSAWYRVNGYTF.